A single sample gave rise to the 6 T cell receptor beta chains below, sequenced in a study of CD8 T cells in ankylosing spondylitis. One entry per CDR3 protein, called by TCRdb with MiXCR from the 5' RACE reads. This sample has about 27,000 distinct CDR3 sequences, with 7.9% found just once. Sequences were obtained from blood. These receptor sequences come from a male donor with ankylosing spondylitis or in good health (not recorded which).

This clonotype was seen at least ten times. The gene calls are TRBV29-1 and TRBJ2-2; TRBD2 is a possible D gene (6 bases). The CDR3 loop spans 15 amino acids. V was cut by 2 bases and J by 4 bases, with 14 bases left in between. Germline CDR1 and CDR2: SQVTM and ANQGSEA. For the CDR3, the DNA is TGCAGCGTTGAAACAGAACCCGGGGGCACCGGGGAGCTGTTTTTT. Residues: CSVETEPGGTGELFF.

V gene TRBV14 combines with J gene TRBJ2-5; D gene uncertain. From germline, CDR1 is SGHDN and CDR2 FVKESK. The CDR3 contains 13 residues. The V end lost 4 bases, the J end lost 2 bases, and 8 bases lay between the germline ends. The CDR3 DNA reads TGTGCCAGCAGCCGGCGACGGCAAGAGACCCAGTACTTC. This gives the protein CASSRRRQETQYF.

This clonotype was picked up a small number of times. This chain links TRBV6-5 with TRBJ2-7, with 7 positions matching TRBD1. The germline V gene encodes CDR1 MNHEY and CDR2 SVGAGI. Unmatched junction bases numbered 1, after V lost 0 bases and J lost 5 bases. This CDR3 contains 13 residues. The CDR3 reads CASSYSTGNEQYF. CDR3 nucleotides: TGTGCCAGCAGTTACTCGACAGGGAACGAGCAGTACTTC.

In its sample, this clonotype was seen a few times. J is TRBJ2-5 and V is TRBV29-1; 10 bases align to TRBD1. CDR1 is SQVTM and CDR2 is ANQGSEA in the germline V gene. The CDR3 has 13 residues. V trimming: 7 bases; J trimming: 5 bases; junction bases outside the gene matches: 7. CDR3: CSAEAGQGETQYF. The CDR3 DNA sequence: TGCAGCGCCGAAGCGGGACAGGGGGAGACCCAGTACTTC.

This clonotype came up many times. The chain is built from TRBV12-3 or TRBV12-4 and TRBJ2-1, with 9 positions matching TRBD2. The CDR3 runs to 17 residues. V trimming: 4 bases; J trimming: 0 bases; junction bases outside the gene matches: 7. The CDR3 region is CASSSRTSESSYNEQFF. CDR3 DNA sequence: TGTGCCAGCAGTTCACGGACTAGCGAGAGCTCCTACAATGAGCAGTTCTTC.

This clonotype has a count of ten or more. The chain joins TRBV6-6 to TRBJ2-1; the match to TRBD2 covers 10 bases. CDR3 length equals 16 residues. CDR1 and CDR2 (germline): MNHNY, SVGAGI (reference sequence). The J segment lost 7 bases and the V segment lost 6 bases, leaving 12 bases of the junction unmatched. The CDR3: CASSPTSGRAKNEQFF. The CDR3, as DNA: TGTGCCAGCAGCCCTACGAGCGGGAGGGCCAAGAATGAGCAGTTCTTC.